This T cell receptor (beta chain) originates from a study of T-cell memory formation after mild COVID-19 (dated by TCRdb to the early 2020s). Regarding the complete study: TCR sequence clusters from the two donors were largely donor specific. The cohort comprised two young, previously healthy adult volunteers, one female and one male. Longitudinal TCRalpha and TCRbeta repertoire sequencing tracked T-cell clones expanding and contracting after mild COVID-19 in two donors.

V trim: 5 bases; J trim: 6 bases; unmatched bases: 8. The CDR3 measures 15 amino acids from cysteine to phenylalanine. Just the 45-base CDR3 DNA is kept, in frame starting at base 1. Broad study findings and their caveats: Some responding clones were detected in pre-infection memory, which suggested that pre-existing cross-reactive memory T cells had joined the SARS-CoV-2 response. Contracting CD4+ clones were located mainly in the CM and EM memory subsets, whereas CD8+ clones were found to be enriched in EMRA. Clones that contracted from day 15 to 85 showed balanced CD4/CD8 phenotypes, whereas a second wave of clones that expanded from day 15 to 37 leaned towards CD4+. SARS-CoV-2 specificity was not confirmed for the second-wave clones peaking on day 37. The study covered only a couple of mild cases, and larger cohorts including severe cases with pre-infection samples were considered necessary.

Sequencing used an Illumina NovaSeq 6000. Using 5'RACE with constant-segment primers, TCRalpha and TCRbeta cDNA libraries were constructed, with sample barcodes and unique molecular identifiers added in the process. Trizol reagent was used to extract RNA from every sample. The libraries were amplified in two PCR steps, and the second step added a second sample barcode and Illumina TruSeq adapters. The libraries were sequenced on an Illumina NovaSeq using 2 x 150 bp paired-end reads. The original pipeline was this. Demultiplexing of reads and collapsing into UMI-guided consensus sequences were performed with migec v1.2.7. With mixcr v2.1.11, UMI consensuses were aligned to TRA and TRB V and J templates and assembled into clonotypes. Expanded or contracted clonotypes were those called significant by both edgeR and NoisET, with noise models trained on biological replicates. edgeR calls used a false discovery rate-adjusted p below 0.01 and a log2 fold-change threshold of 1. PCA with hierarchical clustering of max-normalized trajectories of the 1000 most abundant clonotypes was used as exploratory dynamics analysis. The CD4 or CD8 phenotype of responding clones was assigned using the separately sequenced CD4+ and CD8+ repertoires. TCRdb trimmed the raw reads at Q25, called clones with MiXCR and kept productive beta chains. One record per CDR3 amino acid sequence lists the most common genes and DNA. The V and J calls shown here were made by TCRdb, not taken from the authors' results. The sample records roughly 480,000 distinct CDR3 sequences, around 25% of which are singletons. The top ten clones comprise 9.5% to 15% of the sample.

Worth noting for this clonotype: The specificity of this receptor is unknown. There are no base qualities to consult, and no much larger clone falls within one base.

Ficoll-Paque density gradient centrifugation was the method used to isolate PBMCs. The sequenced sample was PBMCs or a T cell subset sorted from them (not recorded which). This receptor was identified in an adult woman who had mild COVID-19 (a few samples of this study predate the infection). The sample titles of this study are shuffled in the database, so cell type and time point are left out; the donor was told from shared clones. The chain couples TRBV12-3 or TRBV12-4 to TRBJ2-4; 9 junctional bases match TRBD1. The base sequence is TGTGCCAGCAGTCCCTCCGGGACAGGGTTAAACATTCAGTACTTC. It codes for CASSPSGTGLNIQYF.